This entry is about one T cell receptor beta chain. Libraries were prepared by immunoSEQ multiplex PCR; TCRdb keeps only in-frame clonotypes and omits some of them. This repertoire shows 60,000 to 85,000 clones, about 94% found once; its top ten account for roughly 22%. This specimen comes from a study of OX40 agonist ivuxolimab in advanced cancers. The CDR3 is made up of 16 amino acids. CDR1 is SGHTA, CDR2 FQGNSA, per germline. Trimming took 3 bases from V and 9 from J; bases not matched to a gene: 11. The clonotype comes from an adult with an advanced solid tumor such as melanoma, head and neck, liver or kidney cancer. The material was CD4+ or CD8+ T cells sorted from blood, obtained in a trial of the OX40 agonist ivuxolimab. The J gene is TRBJ2-1, the V gene TRBV7-2, with 10 bases matching TRBD2. The DNA of the CDR3 is TGTGCCAGCAGCTTGAAAGCGGGGGGGGCTTTTTTTGAGCAGTTCTTC. Translated, it gives CASSLKAGGAFFEQFF.